The 22 T cell receptor beta chains below were found in one sample sequenced in a study of blood T cell repertoires in COVID-19. The repertoire was sequenced with immunoSEQ multiplex PCR; TCRdb's copy has only in-frame clones and lacks some. The data contain approximately 63,000 clones, around 88% of them seen just once; the ten biggest clones take up approximately 17%. The sequencing sample was made of peripheral blood. These receptors were taken from an elderly woman with active COVID-19.

The chain carries TRBV2 and TRBJ1-1; D remains unclear. CDR1 and CDR2 (germline): SNHLY, FYNNEI. Trimming took 7 bases from V and 3 from J, leaving 6 bases between them. The CDR3 covers 11 residues. Written as DNA, the CDR3 is TGTGCCAGCATGGCCTACACTGAAGCTTTCTTT. It is translated as CASMAYTEAFF.

This clone was detected only once. This rearrangement joins TRBV28 to TRBJ1-1, with D maybe TRBD1 (6 bases). CDR1 is MDHEN and CDR2 is SYDVKM in the germline V gene. This CDR3 is built from 15 residues. Trimming took off 1 base at V and 0 bases at J, with 9 bases between the two ends. DNA for the CDR3: TGTGCCAGCAGTTTATTTGGACAGTTGAACACTGAAGCTTTCTTT. This encodes CASSLFGQLNTEAFF.

The count of this clone is one. The chain carries TRBV11-2 and TRBJ2-5; TRBD2 agrees at 12 bases. The ends lost 4 bases at V and 2 bases at J; junction bases unmatched: 8. The CDR3 has 17 residues. The germline V gene encodes CDR1 SGHAT and CDR2 FQNNGV. The CDR3: CASSSGLAGLIQETQYF. CDR3 sequence (DNA): TGTGCCAGCAGCTCCGGACTAGCGGGGCTCATTCAAGAGACCCAGTACTTC.

This chain uses TRBV6-5 with TRBJ1-1, with TRBD1 as a possible D gene (5 bases). Germline CDR1 MNHEY, CDR2 SVGAGI. With 2 bases removed from V and 4 bases from J, the gap between germline ends came to 11 bases. The CDR3 contains 14 residues. CDR3 protein: CASSYLGAGTEAFF. The CDR3 DNA reads as TGTGCCAGCAGTTACCTTGGGGCCGGCACTGAAGCTTTCTTT.

The chain has TRBV30 and TRBJ2-5; D might be TRBD2 (6 bases). The CDR3 is 10 residues long. Per germline, CDR1 GTSNPN and CDR2 SVGIG (reference sequence). V lost 2 bases to trimming and J lost 14 bases, with 12 bases between them. CDR3 bases: TGTGCCTGGAGTCGGAGGGTTACCTACTTC. It translates to CAWSRRVTYF. Full variable domain (rest looked up from reference TRBV30 and TRBJ2-5): SQTIHQWPATLVQPVGSPLSLECTVEGTSNPNLYWYRQAAGRGLQLLFYSVGIGQISSEVPQNLSASRPQDRQFILSSKKLLLSDSGFYLCAWSRRVTYFGPGTRLLVL.

The chain employs TRBV5-8 and TRBJ1-2; a possible D gene is TRBD1 (5 bases). Trimming took off 0 bases at V and 4 bases at J, with 10 bases between the two ends. This CDR3 is 14 amino acids long. The germline CDR1 and CDR2 sequences are SGHTS and YDEGEE. CDR3 protein: CASSLAGDGYGYTF. The CDR3 coding sequence is TGTGCCAGCAGCTTGGCGGGGGACGGCTATGGCTACACCTTC. Full variable domain (missing parts from reference TRBV5-8 and TRBJ1-2): EAGVTQSPTHLIKTRGQQATLRCSPISGHTSVYWYQQALGLGLQFLLWYDEGEERNRGNFPPRFSGRQFPNYSSELNVNALELEDSALYLCASSLAGDGYGYTFGSGTRLTVV.

J is TRBJ2-5 and V is TRBV11-1; 12 bases are shared with TRBD2. Trimming cost V 4 bases and J 4 bases; bases outside gene matches: 4. Looked up from germline, CDR1 is SGHAT and CDR2 is FQDESV (reference sequence). The CDR3 runs 15 residues. The CDR3 spells CASSSLAGGRETQYF. CDR3 in DNA: TGTGCCAGCAGCTCGCTAGCGGGGGGGCGAGAGACCCAGTACTTC. The whole variable domain, filled in from reference TRBV11-1 and TRBJ2-5, reads EAEVAQSPRYKITEKSQAVAFWCDPISGHATLYWYRQILGQGPELLVQFQDESVVDDSQLPKDRFSAERLKGVDSTLKIQPAELGDSAMYLCASSSLAGGRETQYFGPGTRLLVL.

The chain uses TRBV29-1 and TRBJ2-2; 7 bases agree with TRBD2. Germline V lookup: CDR1 SQVTM, CDR2 ANQGSEA. Losses at the gene ends were 8 bases for V and 14 bases for J; bases not matched to a gene: 14. This CDR3 has 12 amino acids. The CDR3 DNA sequence: TGCAGCTTCGTCCACAGTGCGGGGGTCCTGTTTTTT. Protein product: CSFVHSAGVLFF.

The genes are TRBV5-6 and TRBJ2-1; 7 bases map to TRBD2. CDR1 and CDR2 from the germline V gene are SGHDT and YYEEEE. The CDR3 has 13 residues. J lost 6 bases, V lost 2 bases, and 2 bases had no gene match. The CDR3 region is CASSFWGGNEQFF. DNA for the CDR3: TGTGCCAGCAGCTTTTGGGGGGGCAATGAGCAGTTCTTC.

The chain carries TRBV28 and TRBJ2-3; TRBD2 agrees at 11 bases. Germline CDR1 is MDHEN and CDR2 is SYDVKM. The CDR3 sequence is 15 residues long. After removal of 4 bases from V and 9 bases from J, the junction contained 9 bases not matched to a gene. CDR3 amino acids: CASSYPSGGSGTQYF. For the CDR3, the DNA is TGTGCCAGCAGTTATCCTAGCGGGGGGTCAGGGACGCAGTATTTT.

The V call is TRBV7-9, the J call TRBJ2-2; D is possibly TRBD2 (5 bases). This CDR3 comprises 16 residues. V lost 5 bases and J 0 bases, leaving 13 bases between the germline ends. In germline, CDR1 is SEHNR, CDR2 FQNEAQ (reference sequence). Here the CDR3 DNA reads TGTGCCAGCAGCGATAGCGACCGGGCGAACACCGGGGAGCTGTTTTTT. Translation: CASSDSDRANTGELFF.

The rearrangement uses TRBV20-1 and TRBJ2-1, with TRBD2 identical over 12 bases. V was pared by 3 bases and J by 4 bases, with 1 base of the junction left unmatched. The germline CDR1 and CDR2 sequences are DFQATT and SNEGSKA (reference sequence). The CDR3 sequence is 14 residues long. The CDR3 DNA is TGCAGTGCTAGTGGACTAGCGGGGTACAATGAGCAGTTCTTC. This sequence encodes CSASGLAGYNEQFF.

The V and J genes are TRBV19 and TRBJ1-2; unclear D gene. CDR3 size: 10 residues. From germline, CDR1 is LNHDA and CDR2 SQIVND (reference sequence). V lost 8 bases and J 3 bases, leaving 4 bases between the germline ends. CDR3 region: CASRDYGYTF. CDR3 DNA sequence: TGTGCCAGTCGGGACTATGGCTACACCTTC.

The V and J genes are TRBV6-5 and TRBJ1-2, with D perhaps TRBD1 (6 bases). Per germline, CDR1 MNHEY and CDR2 SVGAGI. CDR3 size: 13 residues. Trimming stripped 5 bases from V and 4 bases from J, with 11 bases between. The chain's CDR3 is CASSRGTGYGYTF. The CDR3 DNA is TGTGCCAGCAGTAGGGGGACGGGCTATGGCTACACCTTC.

The chain recombines TRBV5-6 with TRBJ1-2; 7 bases agree with TRBD1. The trim removed 3 bases at V and 8 bases at J, leaving 7 bases unmatched. The CDR3 covers 13 residues. The germline V gene has CDR1 SGHDT and CDR2 YYEEEE. The CDR3 nucleotides read TGTGCCAGCAGCTCGCAAGGGGGCGAGGGCTACACCTTC. Translation gives CASSSQGGEGYTF.

This chain uses TRBV7-8 with TRBJ2-7; D call uncertain. This CDR3 comprises 13 residues. V lost 5 bases to trimming and J lost 6 bases, with 14 bases between them. The germline V gene has CDR1 SGHVS and CDR2 FQNEAQ. This chain's CDR3 is CASSRRVAREQYF. CDR3 nucleotides: TGTGCCAGCAGCCGCCGGGTGGCCCGCGAGCAGTACTTC.

V is TRBV7-2 and J is TRBJ1-1, with a weak D call TRBD1 (6 bases). The CDR3 loop spans 14 amino acids. The V gene lost 8 bases and the J gene lost 3 bases, with 16 bases spanning the gap. Looked up from germline, CDR1 is SGHTA and CDR2 is FQGNSA. The CDR3, as DNA: TGTGCCAGCTTCTTCCTGGCAGGGGACACTGAAGCTTTCTTT. Protein sequence: CASFFLAGDTEAFF.

With respect to this clone: At one end the junction does not follow the germline gene, possibly because of a read error. V usage is TRBV19 and J usage is TRBJ2-1, with unresolved D. Per the germline V gene, CDR1 is LNHDA and CDR2 is SQIVND (reference sequence). The CDR3 spans 13 residues. CDR3 sequence: CASSIGSNNEQFF. CDR3 nucleotides: TGTGCCAGTAGTATTGGCTCCAACAATGAGCAGTTCTTC.

This chain joins TRBV18 and TRBJ2-1; 12 positions match TRBD2. V was clipped by 6 bases and J by 4 bases; unmatched bases: 7. Germline V gene sequence: CDR1 KGHSH, CDR2 LQKENI. There are 16 residues in the CDR3. The CDR3 protein is CASSSGLAGRYNEQFF. As DNA, the CDR3 is TGTGCCAGCTCTTCCGGACTAGCGGGGAGATACAATGAGCAGTTCTTC. Full variable domain (remainder filled in from reference TRBV18 and TRBJ2-1): NAGVMQNPRHLVRRRGQEARLRCSPMKGHSHVYWYRQLPEEGLKFMVYLQKENIIDESGMPKERFSAEFPKEGPSILRIQQVVRGDSAAYFCASSSGLAGRYNEQFFGPGTRLTVL.

The chain uses TRBV3-1 (or the pseudogene TRBV3-2) and TRBJ1-4, with D perhaps TRBD1 (5 bases). The CDR3 covers 15 residues. In germline, CDR1 is LGHDT, CDR2 YNNKEL (reference sequence). Trimming shortened V by 0 bases and J by 6 bases, and 11 bases separated the two germline ends. The chain's CDR3 is CASSQDLGGYEKLFF. The CDR3, as DNA: TGTGCCAGCAGCCAAGATCTGGGGGGGTATGAAAAACTGTTTTTT.

The chain carries TRBV18 and TRBJ1-2, with 9 bases identical to TRBD1. CDR3 length: 15 residues. CDR1 and CDR2 (germline): KGHSH, LQKENI. V shed 2 bases and J 3 bases; nucleotides not matched to a gene: 4. This CDR3 reads CASSPAGQGHYGYTF. For the CDR3, the DNA is TGTGCCAGCTCACCAGCGGGACAGGGTCACTATGGCTACACCTTC.

The rearrangement uses TRBV6-5 and TRBJ2-5; 9 nucleotides align to TRBD1. J lost 4 bases, V lost 4 bases, and 1 base had no gene match. This CDR3 has 13 residues. CDR1 is MNHEY and CDR2 is SVGAGI in the germline V gene. The CDR3 is CASSLQGAETQYF. The CDR3, as DNA: TGTGCCAGCAGTTTACAGGGGGCAGAGACCCAGTACTTC.